The clone carrying this TCR beta chain occurred once. Its matching antigen is unknown. This sample stems from a study of cytomegalovirus exposure and HLA in healthy donors. Study-wide findings and caveats: The tendency of first-cohort TCR clusters to co-occur in the roughly 130 validation repertoires emerged from a later analysis. The study designated 150 to 200 TCR beta chains cytomegalovirus-associated. Most TCR sequences were rare, but some public TCRs occurred in many donors.

The method was immunoSEQ multiplex PCR; TCRdb's version includes in-frame clones alone and lacks a portion of them. The sample consists of 90,000 to 150,000 clones, roughly 86% of them appearing once. Trimming took 4 bases from V and 1 from J; bases not matched to a gene: 5. The CDR3 runs to 15 residues. Germline values: CDR1 MNHEY, CDR2 SMNVEV (reference sequence). The receptor's source is a man aged 18 to 29 in good health and CMV-seronegative. Sequencing was carried out using PBMCs. J is TRBJ1-1 and V is TRBV27; TRBD1 aligns across 8 bases. The CDR3 loop is CASSSRTGQNTEAFF. The DNA for the CDR3 is TGTGCCAGCAGTTCGCGGACAGGGCAGAACACTGAAGCTTTCTTT.